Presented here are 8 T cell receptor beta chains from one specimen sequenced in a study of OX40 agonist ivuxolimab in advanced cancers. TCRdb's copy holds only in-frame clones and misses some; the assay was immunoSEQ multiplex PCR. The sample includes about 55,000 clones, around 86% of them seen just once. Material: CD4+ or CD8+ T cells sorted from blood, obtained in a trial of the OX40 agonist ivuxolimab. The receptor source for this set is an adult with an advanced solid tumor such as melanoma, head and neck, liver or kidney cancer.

The CDR3 region is CASSRGDEQFF. The CDR3 nucleotides read TGTGCCAGCAGCCGTGGGGATGAGCAGTTCTTC. The chain joins TRBV4-2 to TRBJ2-1; no definite D call. Trimming removed 4 bases at V and 8 bases at J, with 6 bases between. The CDR3 sequence is 11 residues long. Germline V gene sequence: CDR1 LGHNA, CDR2 YNFKEQ.

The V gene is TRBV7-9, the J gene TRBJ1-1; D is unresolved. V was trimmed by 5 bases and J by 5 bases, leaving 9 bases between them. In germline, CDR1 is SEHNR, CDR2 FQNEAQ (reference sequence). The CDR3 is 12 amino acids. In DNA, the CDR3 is TGTGCCAGCAGCCCGTTATTGACTGAAGCTTTCTTT. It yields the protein CASSPLLTEAFF.

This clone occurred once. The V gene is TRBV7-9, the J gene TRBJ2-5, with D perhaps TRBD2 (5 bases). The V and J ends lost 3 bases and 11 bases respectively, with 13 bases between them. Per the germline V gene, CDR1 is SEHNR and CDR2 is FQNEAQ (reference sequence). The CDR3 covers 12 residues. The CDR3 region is CASSFGLTGQYF. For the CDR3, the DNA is TGTGCCAGCAGCTTCGGGCTTACGGGGCAGTACTTC. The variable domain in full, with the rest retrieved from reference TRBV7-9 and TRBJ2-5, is DTGVSQNPRHKITKRGQNVTFRCDPISEHNRLYWYRQTLGQGPEFLTYFQNEAQLEKSRLLSDRFSAERPKGSFSTLEIQRTEQGDSAMYLCASSFGLTGQYFGPGTRLLVL.

The CDR3 loop is CASSVGGYTEAFF. In nucleotides, the CDR3 is TGTGCCAGCAGCGTAGGTGGGTACACTGAAGCTTTCTTT. The rearrangement joins TRBV9 to TRBJ1-1; no definite D call. The germline V and J ends were trimmed by 0 bases and 3 bases, with 6 bases remaining between them. CDR1 and CDR2 (germline): SGDLS, YYNGEE. This CDR3 contains 13 residues.

The CDR3 DNA is TGTGCCAGCAGTTACTCGATAAACACTGAAGCTTTCTTT. It yields the protein CASSYSINTEAFF. This chain links TRBV6-6 with TRBJ1-1, with unresolved D. Germline values: CDR1 MNHNY, CDR2 SVGAGI (reference sequence). The length of the CDR3 is 13 residues. The V end was cut by 0 bases, the J end by 2 bases, with 4 bases between.

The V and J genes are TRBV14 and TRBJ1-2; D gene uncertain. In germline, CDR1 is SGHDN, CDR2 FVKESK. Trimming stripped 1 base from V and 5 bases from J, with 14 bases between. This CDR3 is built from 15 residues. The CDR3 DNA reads TGTGCCAGCAGCCAAGGGGCGGGCGTGGTATATGGCTACACCTTC. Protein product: CASSQGAGVVYGYTF.

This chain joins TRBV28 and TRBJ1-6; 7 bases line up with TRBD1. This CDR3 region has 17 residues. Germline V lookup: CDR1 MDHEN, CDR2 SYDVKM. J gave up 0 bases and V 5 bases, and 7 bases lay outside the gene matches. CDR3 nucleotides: TGTGCCAGCAGTCACCCGACAGGGCGCTCCTATAATTCACCCCTCCACTTT. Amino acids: CASSHPTGRSYNSPLHF.

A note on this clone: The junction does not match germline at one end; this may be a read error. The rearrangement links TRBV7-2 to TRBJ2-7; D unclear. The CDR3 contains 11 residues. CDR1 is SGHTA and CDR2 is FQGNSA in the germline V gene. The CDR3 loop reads CASSLTYGQYF. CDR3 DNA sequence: TGTGCCAGCAGCCTAACCTACGGGCAGTACTTC.